This T cell receptor beta chain was identified in a study of T cell repertoires in cytomegalovirus infection. Looking at the study overall: Newly reported HLA-C-restricted and thoroughly characterized HLA-B-restricted CMV epitopes were employed. It can be stated that public TCR beta signatures indicated CMV infection as well as a matching HLA type.

Study-level findings and limits: HLA-C-restricted CMV-specific TCR beta clonotypes were dominant in the ex vivo response. Individuals carrying CMV plus the relevant HLA were identified by cumulative frequency of public TCR beta families.

CDR1 SGHTA and CDR2 FQGNSA come from the germline V gene. V shed 5 bases and J shed 1 base, with 8 bases lying between them. CDR3 size: 13 residues. This clonotype was counted ten times or more. What it recognizes is unknown. TCRdb re-called the reads with MiXCR, one entry per CDR3 protein. The sample includes approximately 300,000 distinct CDR3 sequences, around 25% of them seen just once. This clonotype was obtained from a human donor in good health (CMV status not recorded). Some clones in this sample may be carry-over from other donors' samples. The sample consisted of cultured PBMCs, taken from culture after CMV antigen stimulation. The chain couples TRBV7-2 to TRBJ1-1, with D hard to call. This CDR3 is CASSVGPNTEAFF. In DNA form, the CDR3 reads TGTGCCAGCAGCGTGGGCCCGAACACTGAAGCTTTCTTT.